This T cell receptor beta chain was captured by sequencing in a study of CD8+ T cells in alopecia areata. The germline gives CDR1 SGHTA, CDR2 FQGNSA. The CDR3 totals 12 residues. V was shortened by 5 bases and J by 5 bases, with 9 bases between the two germline ends. Extracted from the samples, RNA was reverse transcribed into cDNA to serve as the sequencing template. The repertoire was sequenced with immunoSEQ multiplex PCR; TCRdb's copy has only in-frame clones and lacks some. The sample has around 19,000 clones; around 67% are singletons. Findings of the study overall: Sequences from scalp samples also cover resident alphabeta T cells of normal skin. An increase in clonality over normal scalp was evident in lesional scalp, especially alopecia totalis/universalis.

In a group of five patients, CD4+ cells were sorted into CD25+CD127- cells. Peripheral blood and lesional scalp punch biopsies came from alopecia areata patients. CD4+ and CD8+ T cells were sorted from PBMCs. Comments on this clone: The target antigen is unknown.

Sample: CD4+ Tregs sorted from blood. The clonotype originates from a human donor with alopecia areata. The V gene is TRBV7-2, the J gene TRBJ1-1; D remains unclear. The CDR3 region has the DNA TGTGCCAGCAGCCCGAGTTGGACTGAAGCTTTCTTT. Amino acid sequence: CASSPSWTEAFF.